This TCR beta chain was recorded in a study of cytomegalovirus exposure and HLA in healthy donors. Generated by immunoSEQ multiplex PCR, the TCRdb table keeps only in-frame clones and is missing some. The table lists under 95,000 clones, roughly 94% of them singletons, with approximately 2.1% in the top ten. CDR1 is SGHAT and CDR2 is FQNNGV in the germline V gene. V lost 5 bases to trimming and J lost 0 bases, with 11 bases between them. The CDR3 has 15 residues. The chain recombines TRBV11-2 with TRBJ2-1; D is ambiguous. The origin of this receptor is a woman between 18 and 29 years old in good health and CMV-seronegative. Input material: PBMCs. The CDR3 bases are TGTGCCAGCAGCACTGGCGGCAGCTCCTACAATGAGCAGTTCTTC. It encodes CASSTGGSSYNEQFF.